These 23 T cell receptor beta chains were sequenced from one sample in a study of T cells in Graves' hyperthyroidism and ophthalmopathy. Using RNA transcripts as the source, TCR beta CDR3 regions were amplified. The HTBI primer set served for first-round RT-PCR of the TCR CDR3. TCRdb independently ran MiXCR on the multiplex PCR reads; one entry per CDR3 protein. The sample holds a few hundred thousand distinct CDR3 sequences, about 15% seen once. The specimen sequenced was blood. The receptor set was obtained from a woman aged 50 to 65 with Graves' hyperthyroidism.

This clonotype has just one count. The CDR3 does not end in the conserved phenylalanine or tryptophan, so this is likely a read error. As DNA, the CDR3 is TGCGCCAGCAGCTACGGTGGGGGGGCGCATGGAGATACGCAGTATTTA. It is translated as CASSYGGGAHGDTQYL. The V call is TRBV5-1, the J call TRBJ2-3; D may be TRBD2 (7 bases). The germline V gene encodes CDR1 SGHRS and CDR2 YFSETQ. V was cut by 3 bases and J by 5 bases, with 19 bases left in between. This CDR3 contains 16 residues.

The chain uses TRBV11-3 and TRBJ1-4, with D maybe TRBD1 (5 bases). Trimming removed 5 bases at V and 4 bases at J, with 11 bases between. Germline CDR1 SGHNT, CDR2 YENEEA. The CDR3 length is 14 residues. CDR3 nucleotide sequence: TGTGCCAGCAGCCGGGGACCGAATAATGAAAAACTGTTTTTT. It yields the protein CASSRGPNNEKLFF.

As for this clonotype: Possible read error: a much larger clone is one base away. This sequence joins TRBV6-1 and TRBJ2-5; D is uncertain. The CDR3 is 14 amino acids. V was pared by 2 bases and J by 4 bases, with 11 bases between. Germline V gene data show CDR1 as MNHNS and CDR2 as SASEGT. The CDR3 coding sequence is TGTGCCAGCAGTGAATTTCCAGACCTAGAGACCCAGTACTTC. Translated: CASSEFPDLETQYF.

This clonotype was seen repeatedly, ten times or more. The CDR3 DNA sequence: TGTGCCACCAGCAGACTGCCTCGGGGTTCGGCCTACGAGCAGTACTTC. This translates into CATSRLPRGSAYEQYF. The V call is TRBV15, the J call TRBJ2-7, with a weak D call TRBD2 (5 bases). Germline V gene data show CDR1 as LNHNV and CDR2 as YYDKDF (reference sequence). V was shortened by 2 bases and J by 2 bases, with 16 bases between the two germline ends. This CDR3 comprises 16 residues.

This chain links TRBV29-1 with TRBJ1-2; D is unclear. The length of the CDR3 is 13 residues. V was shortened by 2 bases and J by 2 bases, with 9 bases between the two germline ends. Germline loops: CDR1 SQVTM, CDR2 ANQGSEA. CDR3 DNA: TGCAGCGTTGAAAACGATCTGAACTATGGCTACACCTTC. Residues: CSVENDLNYGYTF.

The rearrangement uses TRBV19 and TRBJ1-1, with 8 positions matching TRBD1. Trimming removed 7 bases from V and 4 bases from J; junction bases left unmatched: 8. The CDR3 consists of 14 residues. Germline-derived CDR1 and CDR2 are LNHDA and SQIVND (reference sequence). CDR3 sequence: CASNRQGMTTEAFF. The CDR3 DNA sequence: TGTGCCAGTAATAGACAGGGGATGACCACTGAAGCTTTCTTT.

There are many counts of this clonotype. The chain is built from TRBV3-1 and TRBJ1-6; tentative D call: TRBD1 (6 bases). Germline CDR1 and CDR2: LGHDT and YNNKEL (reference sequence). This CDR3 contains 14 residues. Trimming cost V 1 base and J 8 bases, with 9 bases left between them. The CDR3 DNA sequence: TGTGCCAGCAGCCAAGTGACAGGATATTCACCCCTCCACTTT. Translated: CASSQVTGYSPLHF.

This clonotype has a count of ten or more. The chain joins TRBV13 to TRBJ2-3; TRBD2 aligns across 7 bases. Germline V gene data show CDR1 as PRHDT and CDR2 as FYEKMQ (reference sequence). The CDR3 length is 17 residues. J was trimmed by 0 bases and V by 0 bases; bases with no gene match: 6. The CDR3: CASSLGAGAISTDTQYF. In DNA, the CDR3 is TGTGCCAGCAGCTTAGGGGCGGGAGCGATTAGCACAGATACGCAGTATTTT.

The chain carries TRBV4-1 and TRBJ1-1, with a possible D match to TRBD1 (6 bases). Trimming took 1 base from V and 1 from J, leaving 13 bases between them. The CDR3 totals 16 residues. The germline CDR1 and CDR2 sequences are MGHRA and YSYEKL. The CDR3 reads CASSQVRWTENTEAFF. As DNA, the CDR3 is TGCGCCAGCAGCCAAGTCCGTTGGACAGAGAACACTGAAGCTTTCTTT.

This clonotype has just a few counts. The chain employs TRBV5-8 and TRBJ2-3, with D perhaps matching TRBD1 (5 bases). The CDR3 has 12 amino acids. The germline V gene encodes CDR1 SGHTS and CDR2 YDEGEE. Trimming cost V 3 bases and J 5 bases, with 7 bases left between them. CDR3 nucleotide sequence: TGTGCCAGCAGCTCCACAGGAGATACGCAGTATTTT. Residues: CASSSTGDTQYF.

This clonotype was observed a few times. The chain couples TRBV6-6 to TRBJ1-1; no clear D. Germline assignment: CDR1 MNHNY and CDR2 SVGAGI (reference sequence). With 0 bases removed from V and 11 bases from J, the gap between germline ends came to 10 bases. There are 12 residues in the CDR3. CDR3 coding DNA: TGTGCCAGCAGTTACTCAGGCGCAAGGGCTTTCTTT. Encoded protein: CASSYSGARAFF.

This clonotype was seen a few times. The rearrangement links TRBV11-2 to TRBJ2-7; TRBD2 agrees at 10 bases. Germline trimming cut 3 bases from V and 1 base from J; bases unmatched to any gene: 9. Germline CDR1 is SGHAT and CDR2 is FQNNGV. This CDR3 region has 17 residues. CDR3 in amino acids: CASSFTTSGHNSYEQYF. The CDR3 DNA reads TGTGCCAGCAGCTTCACGACTAGCGGGCATAATTCCTACGAGCAGTACTTC.

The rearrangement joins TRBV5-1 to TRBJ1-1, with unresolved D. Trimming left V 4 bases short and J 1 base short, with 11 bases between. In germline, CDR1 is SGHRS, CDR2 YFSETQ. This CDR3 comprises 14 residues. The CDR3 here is CASSGSTGNTEAFF. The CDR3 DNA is TGCGCCAGCAGCGGCAGTACCGGGAACACTGAAGCTTTCTTT.

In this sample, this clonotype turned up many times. The CDR3 spells CSAREFSYNEQFF. CDR3 nucleotide sequence: TGCAGTGCTAGAGAGTTTAGCTACAATGAGCAGTTCTTC. This chain joins TRBV20-1 and TRBJ2-1; no clear D. The CDR3 runs 13 residues. Trimming took off 0 bases at V and 3 bases at J, with 6 bases between the two ends. The germline V gene encodes CDR1 DFQATT and CDR2 SNEGSKA (reference sequence).

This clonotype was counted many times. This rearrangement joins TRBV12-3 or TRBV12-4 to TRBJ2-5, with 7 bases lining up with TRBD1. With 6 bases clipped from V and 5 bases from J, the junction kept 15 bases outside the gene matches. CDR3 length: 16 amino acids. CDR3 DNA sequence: TGTGCCAGCAGCCCCTCAAGACAGGGAGCGTTGGAGACCCAGTACTTC. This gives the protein CASSPSRQGALETQYF.

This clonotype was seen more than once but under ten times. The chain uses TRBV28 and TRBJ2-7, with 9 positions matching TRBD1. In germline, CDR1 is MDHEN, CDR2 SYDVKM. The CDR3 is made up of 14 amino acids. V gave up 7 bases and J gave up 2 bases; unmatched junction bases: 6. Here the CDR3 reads CASKLRDRAYEQYF. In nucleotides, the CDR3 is TGTGCCAGCAAACTGAGGGACAGGGCCTACGAGCAGTACTTC.

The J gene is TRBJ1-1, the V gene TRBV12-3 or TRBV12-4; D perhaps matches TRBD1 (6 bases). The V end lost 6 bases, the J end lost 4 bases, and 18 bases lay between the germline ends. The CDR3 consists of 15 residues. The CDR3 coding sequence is TGTGCCAGCAGCCCTCGGGTGGGGGCAGGCACTGAAGCTTTCTTT. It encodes CASSPRVGAGTEAFF.

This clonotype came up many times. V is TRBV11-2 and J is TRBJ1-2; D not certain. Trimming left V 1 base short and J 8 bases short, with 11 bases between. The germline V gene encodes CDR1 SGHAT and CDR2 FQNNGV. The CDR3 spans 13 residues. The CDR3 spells CASSLVLGKGYTF. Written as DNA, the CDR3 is TGTGCCAGCAGCTTAGTGCTGGGGAAGGGCTACACCTTC.

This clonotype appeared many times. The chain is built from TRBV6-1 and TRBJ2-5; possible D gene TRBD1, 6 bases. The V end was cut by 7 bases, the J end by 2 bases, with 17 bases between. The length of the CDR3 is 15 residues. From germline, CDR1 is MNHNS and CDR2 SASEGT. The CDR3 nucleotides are TGTGCCAGCACCACCACAGGGCAGGGACAAGAGACCCAGTACTTC. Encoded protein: CASTTTGQGQETQYF.

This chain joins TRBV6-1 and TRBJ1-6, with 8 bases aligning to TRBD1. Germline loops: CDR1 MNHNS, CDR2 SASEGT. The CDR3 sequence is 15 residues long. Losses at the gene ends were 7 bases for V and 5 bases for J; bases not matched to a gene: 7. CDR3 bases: TGTGCCAGCACTGGGCAGACAGGGGATAATTCACCCCTCCACTTT. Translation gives CASTGQTGDNSPLHF.

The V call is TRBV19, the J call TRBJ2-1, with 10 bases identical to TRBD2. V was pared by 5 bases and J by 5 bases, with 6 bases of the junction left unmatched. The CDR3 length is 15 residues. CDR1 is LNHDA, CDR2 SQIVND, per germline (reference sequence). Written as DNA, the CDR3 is TGTGCCAGTAGTTTTACTAGCGGGATACACAATGAGCAGTTCTTC. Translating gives CASSFTSGIHNEQFF.

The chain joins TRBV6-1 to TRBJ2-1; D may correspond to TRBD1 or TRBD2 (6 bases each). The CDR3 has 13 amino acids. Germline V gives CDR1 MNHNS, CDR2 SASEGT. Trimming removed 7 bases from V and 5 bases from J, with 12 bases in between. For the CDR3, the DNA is TGTGCCAGCATCGCGGGGACAAACAATGAGCAGTTCTTC. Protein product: CASIAGTNNEQFF.

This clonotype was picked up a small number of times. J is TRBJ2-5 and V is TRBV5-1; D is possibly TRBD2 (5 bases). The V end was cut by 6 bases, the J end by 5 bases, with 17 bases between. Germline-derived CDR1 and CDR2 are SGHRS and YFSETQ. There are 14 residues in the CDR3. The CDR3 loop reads CASTPGSLGETQYF. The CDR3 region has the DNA TGCGCCAGCACCCCTGGGAGCCTCGGGGAGACCCAGTACTTC.